These 19 T cell receptor beta chains share one sample of origin, sequenced in a study of CD8+ T cells in alopecia areata. In each case, RNA was isolated and then reverse transcribed into cDNA as the sequencing template. The table came from immunoSEQ multiplex PCR; TCRdb's copy has only in-frame clones and leaves some out. The sample records 150,000 to 200,000 clones, roughly 66% being singletons. Sample: CD8+ T cells sorted from blood, taken at week 0. All receptors come from a human donor with alopecia areata.

This chain uses TRBV30 with TRBJ2-7; tentatively, D is TRBD1 (5 bases). Trimming took off 1 base at V and 6 bases at J, with 13 bases between the two ends. Germline lookup yields CDR1 GTSNPN and CDR2 SVGIG (reference sequence). This CDR3 has 13 residues. The CDR3 sequence: CAWSAVGAGEQYF. CDR3 DNA sequence: TGTGCCTGGAGTGCTGTAGGGGCAGGCGAGCAGTACTTC.

V gene TRBV9 combines with J gene TRBJ2-7; 7 nucleotides agree with TRBD1. Germline CDR1 reads SGDLS; CDR2 reads YYNGEE. V lost 4 bases, J lost 3 bases, and 10 bases stayed unmatched. CDR3 length: 15 residues. CDR3 nucleotides: TGTGCCAGCAGCCCCGGAGGACAGGTCCTCTACGAGCAGTACTTC. It is translated as CASSPGGQVLYEQYF.

This clone was recorded a few times. The chain has TRBV6-5 and TRBJ2-7; D gene ambiguous. V was pared by 5 bases and J by 6 bases, with 11 bases between. This CDR3 is built from 12 residues. CDR1 and CDR2 from the germline V gene are MNHEY and SVGAGI. The CDR3 DNA reads as TGTGCCAGCAGTGCCAACATCCGCGAGCAGTACTTC. Translation: CASSANIREQYF.

This clone has only one observation. This chain connects TRBV30 to TRBJ1-2, with 8 bases aligning to TRBD1. Per germline, CDR1 GTSNPN and CDR2 SVGIG (reference sequence). The junction had 9 bases not matched to a gene; V was cut back by 6 bases and J by 6 bases. This CDR3 is 13 amino acids long. The CDR3, as DNA: TGTGCCTGCCCCCAGACAGGGGTAGATGGCTACACCTTC. As protein: CACPQTGVDGYTF. Drawing the rest from reference TRBV30 and TRBJ1-2, the complete variable domain is SQTIHQWPATLVQPVGSPLSLECTVEGTSNPNLYWYRQAAGRGLQLLFYSVGIGQISSEVPQNLSASRPQDRQFILSSKKLLLSDSGFYLCACPQTGVDGYTFGSGTRLTVV.

The gene calls are TRBV5-1 and TRBJ1-5; 7 nucleotides line up with TRBD1. The CDR3 length is 15 residues. Unmatched junction bases numbered 5, after V lost 4 bases and J lost 1 base. Germline V gene data show CDR1 as SGHRS and CDR2 as YFSETQ. CDR3 region: CASSDGTASNQPQHF. For the CDR3, the DNA is TGCGCCAGCAGCGATGGGACAGCAAGCAATCAGCCCCAGCATTTT.

The rearrangement uses TRBV2 and TRBJ1-1, with D unclear. Trimming stripped 4 bases from V and 0 bases from J, with 15 bases between. Germline CDR1 and CDR2: SNHLY and FYNNEI. CDR3 length equals 16 residues. CDR3 residues: CASSVKGGDMNTEAFF. CDR3 sequence (DNA): TGTGCCAGCAGTGTCAAGGGAGGCGATATGAACACTGAAGCTTTCTTT.

This sequence joins TRBV6-5 and TRBJ2-1; TRBD2 aligns across 9 bases. V was clipped by 2 bases and J by 14 bases; unmatched bases: 7. The germline CDR1 and CDR2 sequences are MNHEY and SVGAGI. The CDR3 runs to 13 residues. CDR3 nucleotide sequence: TGTGCCAGCAGTTACGCACGCGGGGGGGCCAAGTTCTTC. It encodes CASSYARGGAKFF.

The chain has TRBV25-1 and TRBJ1-1; no reliable D call. Germline V CDR1 and CDR2: MGHDK, SYGVNS. The CDR3 consists of 13 residues. Trimming shortened V by 6 bases and J by 2 bases, and 10 bases separated the two germline ends. The CDR3 nucleotides read TGTGCCAGCAGCGCTCAGCTAAACACTGAAGCTTTCTTT. This gives the protein CASSAQLNTEAFF.

This rearrangement joins TRBV5-1 to TRBJ2-1, with D unclear. Trimming pared 0 bases from V and 4 bases from J, leaving 8 bases between. The germline V gene encodes CDR1 SGHRS and CDR2 YFSETQ. This CDR3 region has 14 residues. In nucleotides, the CDR3 is TGCGCCAGCAGCTTGGGCGGCCTTTACAATGAGCAGTTCTTC. Encoded protein: CASSLGGLYNEQFF.

In its sample, this clone was seen once. The CDR3: CASSGEPGQGNSPLHF. CDR3 in DNA: TGTGCCAGCAGTGGGGAACCGGGACAGGGTAATTCACCCCTCCACTTT. The V call is TRBV27, the J call TRBJ1-6; 9 positions agree with TRBD1. Germline CDR1 and CDR2: MNHEY and SMNVEV (reference sequence). This CDR3 comprises 16 residues. With V trimmed by 5 bases and J by 6 bases, 8 bases remained unmatched.

This chain connects TRBV2 to TRBJ2-1; 12 nucleotides align to TRBD2. This CDR3 contains 18 residues. CDR1 and CDR2 (germline): SNHLY, FYNNEI. Losses at the gene ends were 1 base for V and 7 bases for J; bases not matched to a gene: 11. The DNA for the CDR3 is TGTGCCAGCAGTGAAGAGCCTAGCGGGGGGGCGACGGATAATGAGCAGTTCTTC. Protein: CASSEEPSGGATDNEQFF.

The genes are TRBV5-6 and TRBJ1-2, with D possibly matching TRBD1 (5 bases). The germline V gene encodes CDR1 SGHDT and CDR2 YYEEEE. Trimming stripped 4 bases from V and 4 bases from J, with 11 bases between. This CDR3 region has 13 residues. The CDR3 region is CASSPGSIYGYTF. CDR3 nucleotide sequence: TGTGCCAGCAGCCCAGGGTCTATCTATGGCTACACCTTC. The full variable domain, completed using reference TRBV5-6 and TRBJ1-2, is DAGVTQSPTHLIKTRGQQVTLRCSPKSGHDTVSWYQQALGQGPQFIFQYYEEEERQRGNFPDRFSGHQFPNYSSELNVNALLLGDSALYLCASSPGSIYGYTFGSGTRLTVV.

The V gene is TRBV4-1, the J gene TRBJ1-2, with a weak D call TRBD1 (6 bases). The CDR3 is 16 amino acids. Germline V lookup: CDR1 MGHRA, CDR2 YSYEKL. The V and J ends lost 0 bases and 4 bases respectively, with 15 bases between them. In DNA, the CDR3 is TGCGCCAGCAGCCAAGAACAAAGGGTCAGGGGCTATGGCTACACCTTC. Its protein product is CASSQEQRVRGYGYTF.

This clone was seen only once. This chain links TRBV29-1 with TRBJ1-1; a possible D gene is TRBD1 (5 bases). The CDR3 length is 11 residues. V was trimmed by 7 bases and J by 2 bases, leaving 8 bases between them. CDR1 and CDR2 (germline): SQVTM, ANQGSEA. CDR3 sequence (DNA): TGCAGCGCTGGGGCTAACACTGAAGCTTTCTTT. The encoded protein is CSAGANTEAFF.

The V gene is TRBV9, the J gene TRBJ1-1; D gene uncertain. CDR3 size: 9 residues. The germline V gene has CDR1 SGDLS and CDR2 YYNGEE. The V and J ends lost 8 bases and 10 bases respectively, with 9 bases between them. CDR3 nucleotides: TGTGCCAGTTCGCCTCGAGCTTTCTTT. Translated, it gives CASSPRAFF.

Written as DNA, the CDR3 is TGTGCCAGCACCCGCGATAATCAGCCCCAGCATTTT. This translates into CASTRDNQPQHF. J is TRBJ1-5 and V is TRBV2, with D uncertain. The CDR3 runs 12 residues. Trimming removed 7 bases at V and 4 bases at J, with 8 bases between. The germline V gene encodes CDR1 SNHLY and CDR2 FYNNEI.

This chain links TRBV6-5 with TRBJ1-5; D might be TRBD1 (6 bases). CDR3 size: 14 residues. Germline CDR1 MNHEY, CDR2 SVGAGI. Trimming took off 5 bases at V and 3 bases at J, with 11 bases between the two ends. The CDR3: CASSLQGFNQPQHF. The DNA of the CDR3 is TGTGCCAGCAGTCTGCAGGGGTTCAATCAGCCCCAGCATTTT.

This clone showed up just once. This rearrangement joins TRBV30 to TRBJ1-1, with a tentative D call TRBD1 (5 bases). This CDR3 has 13 amino acids. Trimming shortened V by 5 bases and J by 1 base, and 11 bases separated the two germline ends. The V gene's germline CDR1 is GTSNPN and CDR2 SVGIG (reference sequence). CDR3 coding DNA: TGTGCCTGGGGCCTGGGGGGGAACACTGAAGCTTTCTTT. It encodes CAWGLGGNTEAFF.

The chain combines TRBV5-6 with TRBJ2-7, with a tentative D call TRBD2 (6 bases). Deletions cut 3 bases from V and 6 bases from J, with 16 bases between. CDR1 is SGHDT, CDR2 YYEEEE, per germline. CDR3 length: 14 residues. The CDR3 here is CASSSGVGVSEQYF. Written as DNA, the CDR3 is TGTGCCAGCAGCTCGGGGGTCGGGGTCAGCGAGCAGTACTTC.